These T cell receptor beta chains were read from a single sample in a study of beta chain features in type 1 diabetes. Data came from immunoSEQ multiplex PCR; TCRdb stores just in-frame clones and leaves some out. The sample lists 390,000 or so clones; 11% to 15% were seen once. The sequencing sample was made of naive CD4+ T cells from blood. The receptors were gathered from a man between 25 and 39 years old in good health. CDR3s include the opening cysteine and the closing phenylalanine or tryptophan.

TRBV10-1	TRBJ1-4	CASSEVRQGKLFF
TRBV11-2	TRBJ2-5	CASRTPGTGETQYF
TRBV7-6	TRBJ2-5	CASSLGGRGDETQYF
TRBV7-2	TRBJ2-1	CARTTSWDEQFF
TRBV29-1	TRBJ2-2	CSVSPGRAGELFF
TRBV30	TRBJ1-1	CAWSVGYNTEAFF
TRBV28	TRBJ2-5	CASSFSYQETQYF
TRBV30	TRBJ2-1	CAWSVRLAGYNEQFF
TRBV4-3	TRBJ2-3	CASSQDYSDTQYF
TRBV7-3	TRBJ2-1	CASSISGSSYNEQFF
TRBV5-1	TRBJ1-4	CASSPDRHGLFF
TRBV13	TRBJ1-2	CASSWLPSGGYTF
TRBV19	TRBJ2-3	CASEETPPADTQYF
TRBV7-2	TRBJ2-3	CASSSRGQGYDTQYF
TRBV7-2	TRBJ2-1	CASSLSTTGGNEQFF
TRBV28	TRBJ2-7	CASRGPGTNYEQYF
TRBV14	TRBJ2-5	CASSHLRRLRETQYF
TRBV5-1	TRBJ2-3	CASSPTAGEPTDTQYF
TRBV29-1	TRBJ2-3	CSVGQLAASTDTQYF
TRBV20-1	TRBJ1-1	CSAPWATEAFF
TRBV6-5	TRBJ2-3	CASSRAGAGDTQYF
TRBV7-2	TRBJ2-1	CASSPLRLAMGGNEQFF
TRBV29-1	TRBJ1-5	CSEAQGSQLYSNQPQHF
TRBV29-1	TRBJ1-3	CSVESGNTIYF